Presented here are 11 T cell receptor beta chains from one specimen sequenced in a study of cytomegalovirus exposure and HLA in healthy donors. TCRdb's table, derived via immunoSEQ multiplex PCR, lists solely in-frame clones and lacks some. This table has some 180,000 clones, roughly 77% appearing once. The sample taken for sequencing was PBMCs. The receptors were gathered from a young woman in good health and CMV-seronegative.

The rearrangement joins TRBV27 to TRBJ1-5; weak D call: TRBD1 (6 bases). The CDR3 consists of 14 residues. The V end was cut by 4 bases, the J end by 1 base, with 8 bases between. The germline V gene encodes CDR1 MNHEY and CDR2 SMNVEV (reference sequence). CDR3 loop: CASSSTGSNQPQHF. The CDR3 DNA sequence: TGTGCCAGCAGTTCTACAGGGAGCAATCAGCCCCAGCATTTT.

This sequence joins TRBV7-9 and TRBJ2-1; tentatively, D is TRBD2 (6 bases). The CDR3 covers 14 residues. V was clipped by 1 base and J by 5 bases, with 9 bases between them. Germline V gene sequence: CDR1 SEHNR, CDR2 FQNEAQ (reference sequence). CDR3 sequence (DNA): TGTGCCAGCAGCTTAGAGGGACTTAACAATGAGCAGTTCTTC. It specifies CASSLEGLNNEQFF.

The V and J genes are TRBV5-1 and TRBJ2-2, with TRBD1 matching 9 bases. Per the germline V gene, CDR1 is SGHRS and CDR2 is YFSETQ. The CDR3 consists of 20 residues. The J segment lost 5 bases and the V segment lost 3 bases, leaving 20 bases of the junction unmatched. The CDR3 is CASSSNRGRLTGVRTGELFF. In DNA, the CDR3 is TGCGCCAGCAGCTCCAACAGGGGGCGCCTAACGGGAGTTAGAACCGGGGAGCTGTTTTTT.

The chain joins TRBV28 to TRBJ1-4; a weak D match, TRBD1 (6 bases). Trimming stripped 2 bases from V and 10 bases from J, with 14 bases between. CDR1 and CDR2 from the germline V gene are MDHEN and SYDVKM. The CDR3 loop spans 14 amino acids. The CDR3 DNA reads TGTGCCAGCAGTTTACGGCAGGGGAACGGAAAACTGTTTTTT. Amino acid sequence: CASSLRQGNGKLFF. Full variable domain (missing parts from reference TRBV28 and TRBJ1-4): DVKVTQSSRYLVKRTGEKVFLECVQDMDHENMFWYRQDPGLGLRLIYFSYDVKMKEKGDIPEGYSVSREKKERFSLILESASTNQTSMYLCASSLRQGNGKLFFGSGTQLSVL.

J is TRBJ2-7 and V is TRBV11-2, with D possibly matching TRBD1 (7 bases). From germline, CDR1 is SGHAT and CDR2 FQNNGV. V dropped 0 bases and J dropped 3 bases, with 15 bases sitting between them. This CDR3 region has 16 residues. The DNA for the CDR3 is TGTGCCAGCAGCTTAGATAAGGGCAGGGGGGACTACGAGCAGTACTTC. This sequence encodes CASSLDKGRGDYEQYF.

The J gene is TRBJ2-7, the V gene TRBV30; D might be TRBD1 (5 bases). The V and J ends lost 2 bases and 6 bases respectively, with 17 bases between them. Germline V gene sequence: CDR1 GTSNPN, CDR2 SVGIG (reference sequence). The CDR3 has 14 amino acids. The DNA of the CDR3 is TGTGCCTGGAGTTTAGGGCGACAGTCTCTCGAGCAGTACTTC. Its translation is CAWSLGRQSLEQYF.

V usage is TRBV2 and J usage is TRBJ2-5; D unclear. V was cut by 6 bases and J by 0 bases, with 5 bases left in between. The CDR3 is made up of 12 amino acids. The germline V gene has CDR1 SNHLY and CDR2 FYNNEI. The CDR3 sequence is CASRQYQETQYF. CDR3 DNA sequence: TGTGCCAGCAGACAGTACCAAGAGACCCAGTACTTC.

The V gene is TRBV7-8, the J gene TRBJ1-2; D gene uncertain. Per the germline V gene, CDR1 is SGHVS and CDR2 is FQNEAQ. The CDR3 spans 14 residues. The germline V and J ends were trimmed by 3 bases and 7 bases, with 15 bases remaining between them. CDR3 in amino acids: CASSFGSPELGYTF. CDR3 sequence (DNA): TGTGCCAGCAGCTTCGGGTCGCCGGAGCTTGGCTACACCTTC.

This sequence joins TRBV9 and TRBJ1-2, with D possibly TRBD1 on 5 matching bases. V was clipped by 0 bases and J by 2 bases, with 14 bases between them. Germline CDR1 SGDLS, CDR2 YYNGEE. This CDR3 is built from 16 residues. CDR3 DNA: TGTGCCAGCAGCGTAGGAGTCTCAGGGTCGAACTATGGCTACACCTTC. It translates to CASSVGVSGSNYGYTF.

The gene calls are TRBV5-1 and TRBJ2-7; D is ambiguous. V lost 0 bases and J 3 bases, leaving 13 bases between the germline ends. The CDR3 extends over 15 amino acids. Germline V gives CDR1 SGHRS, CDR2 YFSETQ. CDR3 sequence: CASSLAPGSGYEQYF. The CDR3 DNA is TGCGCCAGCAGCTTGGCCCCTGGATCGGGCTACGAGCAGTACTTC.

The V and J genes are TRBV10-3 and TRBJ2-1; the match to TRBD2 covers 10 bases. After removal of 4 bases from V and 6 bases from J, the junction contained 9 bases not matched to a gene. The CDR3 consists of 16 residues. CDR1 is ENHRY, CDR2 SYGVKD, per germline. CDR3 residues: CAISVNSGGALNEQFF. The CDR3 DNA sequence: TGTGCCATCAGTGTTAACAGCGGGGGGGCTCTCAATGAGCAGTTCTTC.